The clone carrying this T cell receptor beta chain was seen repeatedly, ten times or more. Its target is unknown. This CDR3 contains 14 residues. Germline V gives CDR1 SGHVS, CDR2 FQNEAQ. Trimming pared 2 bases from V and 0 bases from J, leaving 4 bases between. The data were taken from a study of CD8 T cells in ankylosing spondylitis. Scientists made TCR beta libraries using quantitative 5'-RACE with molecular barcodes. Each CDR3 protein is one row after TCRdb ran MiXCR on the 5' RACE reads. The sample includes about 440,000 distinct CDR3 sequences, more than 15% of them seen just once. General study points: The study identified a TCR beta motif of eight highly homologous variants that appeared characteristic of ankylosing spondylitis blood.

J is TRBJ2-2 and V is TRBV7-8; D unclear. The source material was blood, either unsorted or a sorted T cell fraction (not recorded which). This TCR was recovered from a male donor with ankylosing spondylitis. CDR3 sequence (DNA): TGTGCCAGCAGCTTAACAGCGAACACCGGGGAGCTGTTTTTT. Amino acids: CASSLTANTGELFF.